This passage covers 20 T cell receptor beta chains from one sample sequenced in a study of T cell responses to AZD1222 COVID-19 vaccine. Clones were read by immunoSEQ multiplex PCR, and TCRdb kept only the in-frame ones, dropping some. The data hold 100,000 to 150,000 clones, with 70% to 90% observed a single time. This specimen consisted of peripheral blood, obtained on day 0 of AZD1222 vaccination. The receptors shown here come from an adult in good health.

The rearrangement uses TRBV5-1 and TRBJ2-7; tentatively, D is TRBD1 (6 bases). Germline V lookup: CDR1 SGHRS, CDR2 YFSETQ. The CDR3 length is 13 residues. V lost 0 bases to trimming and J lost 6 bases, with 10 bases between them. The CDR3 coding sequence is TGCGCCAGCAGCTTGGCAGGCAGGGGCGAGCAGTACTTC. Amino acids: CASSLAGRGEQYF.

The V call is TRBV6-5, the J call TRBJ2-7; a weak D match, TRBD1 (6 bases). Per germline, CDR1 MNHEY and CDR2 SVGAGI. This CDR3 spans 14 amino acids. The V gene lost 6 bases and the J gene lost 0 bases, with 12 bases spanning the gap. Written as DNA, the CDR3 is TGTGCCAGCAGAAGACAGGCCCGCTCCTACGAGCAGTACTTC. This codes for CASRRQARSYEQYF.

This chain uses TRBV7-9 with TRBJ1-5; D unresolved. CDR3 size: 14 residues. The V gene's germline CDR1 is SEHNR and CDR2 FQNEAQ (reference sequence). The germline V and J ends were trimmed by 1 base and 7 bases, with 11 bases remaining between them. The CDR3 loop is CASSLGDTRQPQHF. CDR3 DNA: TGTGCCAGCAGCTTAGGCGACACACGGCAGCCCCAGCATTTT.

Here the CDR3 DNA reads TGTGCCTGCTATGGCTACACCTTC. Translating gives CACYGYTF. The genes are TRBV30 and TRBJ1-2; D uncertain. Germline loops: CDR1 GTSNPN, CDR2 SVGIG (reference sequence). The CDR3 contains 8 residues. V was clipped by 6 bases and J by 4 bases, with 0 bases between them.

This clone appeared a single time. V and J are TRBV5-1 and TRBJ2-2; 9 nucleotides align to TRBD2. The CDR3 extends over 17 amino acids. With 2 bases clipped from V and 1 base from J, the junction kept 6 bases outside the gene matches. CDR1 and CDR2 (germline): SGHRS, YFSETQ. CDR3 amino acids: CASSFDPSGVNTGELFF. CDR3 DNA: TGCGCCAGCAGCTTTGACCCTAGCGGGGTGAACACCGGGGAGCTGTTTTTT.

The chain recombines TRBV7-8 with TRBJ2-7; weak D call: TRBD1 (6 bases). The V end was cut by 1 base, the J end by 0 bases, with 22 bases between. Germline V gives CDR1 SGHVS, CDR2 FQNEAQ. This CDR3 has 19 amino acids. The CDR3 bases are TGTGCCAGCAGCTTAGAGGCCAGGGGACGGCCGCCTAGCTCCTACGAGCAGTACTTC. Protein sequence: CASSLEARGRPPSSYEQYF. Full variable domain (rest looked up from reference TRBV7-8 and TRBJ2-7): GAGVSQSPRYKVAKRGQDVALRCDPISGHVSLFWYQQALGQGPEFLTYFQNEAQLDKSGLPSDRFFAERPEGSVSTLKIQRTQQEDSAVYLCASSLEARGRPPSSYEQYFGPGTRLTVT.

The V gene is TRBV10-1, the J gene TRBJ2-7; 10 nucleotides match TRBD1. Germline V gives CDR1 WNHNN, CDR2 SYGVQD (reference sequence). The CDR3 covers 12 residues. J gave up 5 bases and V 8 bases, and 3 bases lay outside the gene matches. The CDR3 coding sequence is TGCGCCAGCGGGACAGGGGTCCACGAGCAGTACTTC. Translation: CASGTGVHEQYF.

The chain carries TRBV27 and TRBJ1-2; possible D gene TRBD1, 5 bases. Per germline, CDR1 MNHEY and CDR2 SMNVEV (reference sequence). CDR3 length: 15 residues. Trimming left V 3 bases short and J 3 bases short, with 14 bases between. The CDR3 here is CASSFGAGLDYGYTF. The CDR3, as DNA: TGTGCCAGCAGTTTCGGCGCAGGGCTGGACTATGGCTACACCTTC.

This clone was seen once. The rearrangement uses TRBV9 and TRBJ2-7; D may be TRBD1 (6 bases). The V gene lost 0 bases and the J gene lost 2 bases, with 12 bases spanning the gap. This CDR3 spans 15 amino acids. CDR1 SGDLS and CDR2 YYNGEE come from the germline V gene. The CDR3 nucleotides read TGTGCCAGCAGCGTAGAGTCAGGGGCAACCTACGAGCAGTACTTC. It yields the protein CASSVESGATYEQYF.

The chain has TRBV27 and TRBJ1-2; weak D call: TRBD1 (5 bases). Germline CDR1 reads MNHEY; CDR2 reads SMNVEV (reference sequence). Deletions cut 3 bases from V and 3 bases from J, with 11 bases between. The CDR3 is 14 residues long. The CDR3 is CASSLGPPDYGYTF. In nucleotides, the CDR3 is TGTGCCAGCAGTTTGGGGCCTCCGGACTATGGCTACACCTTC.

CDR3 protein: CASSLTGLRDTEAFF. The CDR3 DNA reads as TGCGCCAGCAGCTTAACGGGCCTACGGGACACTGAAGCTTTCTTT. V is TRBV5-1 and J is TRBJ1-1; D is ambiguous. Germline CDR1 SGHRS, CDR2 YFSETQ. The CDR3 runs to 15 residues. The V end lost 2 bases, the J end lost 3 bases, and 14 bases lay between the germline ends.

The V and J genes are TRBV5-1 and TRBJ2-7, with D possibly TRBD1 on 7 matching bases. CDR3 length: 14 amino acids. The V end lost 4 bases, the J end lost 3 bases, and 14 bases lay between the germline ends. Germline assignment: CDR1 SGHRS and CDR2 YFSETQ. Here the CDR3 DNA reads TGCGCCAGCAGCCGGGCGGGACAGAACTACGAGCAGTACTTC. Protein: CASSRAGQNYEQYF.

With regard to this clone: Other nucleotide sequences from this sample produce the same CDR3. The chain joins TRBV12-3 or TRBV12-4 to TRBJ1-3; D remains unclear. CDR3 size: 12 residues. V lost 2 bases and J 4 bases, leaving 3 bases between the germline ends. The CDR3 nucleotides read TGTGCCAGCAGTTTATCCGGAAACACCATATATTTT. Translated, it gives CASSLSGNTIYF.

The chain carries TRBV6-6 and TRBJ1-2; D unresolved. The CDR3 has 12 amino acids. Trimming stripped 9 bases from V and 0 bases from J, with 8 bases between. Looked up from germline, CDR1 is MNHNY and CDR2 is SVGAGI (reference sequence). The CDR3 spells CASGDSNYGYTF. The CDR3 region has the DNA TGTGCCAGTGGAGACTCTAACTATGGCTACACCTTC.

The V call is TRBV7-3, the J call TRBJ2-3; 9 bases align to TRBD2. The CDR3 contains 16 residues. Unmatched junction bases numbered 3, after V lost 1 base and J lost 1 base. The V gene's germline CDR1 is SGHTA and CDR2 FQGTGA. CDR3 region: CASSLKLAGRTDTQYF. The CDR3 DNA follows: TGTGCCAGCAGCTTAAAACTAGCGGGCCGCACAGATACGCAGTATTTT. Full variable domain (missing parts from reference TRBV7-3 and TRBJ2-3): GAGVSQTPSNKVTEKGKYVELRCDPISGHTALYWYRQSLGQGPEFLIYFQGTGAADDSGLPNDRFFAVRPEGSVSTLKIQRTERGDSAVYLCASSLKLAGRTDTQYFGPGTRLTVL.

This clone was counted a few times. The chain couples TRBV25-1 to TRBJ2-5; 8 bases map to TRBD1. Looked up from germline, CDR1 is MGHDK and CDR2 is SYGVNS. V was pared by 0 bases and J by 1 base, with 4 bases of the junction left unmatched. This CDR3 has 16 amino acids. The CDR3 coding sequence is TGTGCCAGCAGTGAATATCGGACAGGGTTCCAAGAGACCCAGTACTTC. It specifies CASSEYRTGFQETQYF.

The CDR3 reads CASSSWGQGSYEQYF. In DNA form, the CDR3 reads TGTGCCAGCAGCTCCTGGGGACAGGGGTCCTACGAGCAGTACTTC. The chain couples TRBV7-3 to TRBJ2-7; 10 nucleotides line up with TRBD1. This CDR3 has 15 residues. V lost 4 bases to trimming and J lost 1 base; unmatched junction nucleotides: 4. CDR1 is SGHTA and CDR2 is FQGTGA in the germline V gene.

V is TRBV23-1 and J is TRBJ2-2; D ambiguous. TRBV23-1 is identified as an open reading frame with a role that is uncertain. V was cut by 4 bases and J by 1 base, with 4 bases left in between. The CDR3 extends over 13 amino acids. CDR3: CASSRGNTGELFF. The CDR3 bases are TGCGCCAGCAGTCGTGGGAACACCGGGGAGCTGTTTTTT.

The chain carries TRBV18 and TRBJ1-2, with D perhaps matching TRBD1 (6 bases). CDR1 is KGHSH, CDR2 LQKENI, per germline. Trimming took 0 bases from V and 4 from J, leaving 12 bases between them. The CDR3 loop spans 15 amino acids. CDR3 nucleotide sequence: TGTGCCAGCTCACCACCGAACGGACAGCTCTATGGCTACACCTTC. Protein: CASSPPNGQLYGYTF.

As for this clone: Its ends do not fully match the called genes, so a read error is possible. V usage is TRBV6-5 and J usage is TRBJ1-1; possible D gene TRBD1, 5 bases. This CDR3 has 12 amino acids. In germline, CDR1 is MNHEY, CDR2 SVGAGI. The CDR3 region has the DNA TGTGCCAGCAGTTACACGCAGGGCCTATGGATGTTT. It encodes CASSYTQGLWMF.